This TCR beta chain was sequenced during a study of T cells in Graves' hyperthyroidism and ophthalmopathy (dated by TCRdb to between 2019 and 2020). Regarding the research as a whole: Peripheral blood was sampled at the time of initial diagnosis, prior to any treatment. The 85 to 100 discovery patients were randomly split 7:3 into training and test sets. In about 6 Graves' hyperthyroidism patients, the study also compared T-cell repertoires from thyroid tissue with T-cell repertoires from blood. The paper reports TCR Vbeta CDR3 sequencing of some 140 peripheral blood samples: 40 or so ophthalmopathy, fewer than 85 hyperthyroidism and approximately 17 progressor patients. TCR V-J signatures able to tell the groups apart were searched for in a discovery cohort of 95 to 100 patients, of whom about 40 had Graves' ophthalmopathy and roughly 57 had stable Graves' hyperthyroidism. Prospective prediction of ophthalmopathy was tested in an independent validation cohort of fewer than 20 hyperthyroidism patients and 17 patients who later progressed to ophthalmopathy. Once sampling was done, hyperthyroidism patients were given methimazole at a starting dose of 30 mg daily, whereas ophthalmopathy patients were given high-dose intravenous methylprednisolone. The paper's findings and limits, for the study overall: No statistical method was used to set the sample size in advance, and investigators knew the group allocation. In cross-validation, a model built on a 13 V-J signature told ophthalmopathy apart from stable hyperthyroidism with less than 90% sensitivity and roughly 83% specificity, and in testing the same model reached 80%/75%. Blood samples also contained most of the expanded thyroid clonotypes (frequency above 0.001), which suggests that blood repertoires may reflect thyroid immune responses. During validation, the model predicted progression to ophthalmopathy a median of approximately 6.5 months ahead of onset, with 60% to 71% sensitivity and roughly 72% specificity.

Amplification of TCR beta CDR3 regions was carried out from RNA transcripts. The TCR CDR3 was subjected to a first round of RT-PCR using the HTBI primer set and the Qiagen OneStep RT-PCR kit. A second multiplex PCR round built the libraries, followed by size selection and purification. Paired-end sequencing of the libraries was performed with 100 bp reads on an Illumina HiSeq2000. As for how the authors treated the data: Raw data were processed with SOAPnuke, discarding reads with adapters, uncalled bases, mean Phred below 15, or no exact constant-primer or identifier match. COPE v1.2.5 was used to merge the high-quality paired reads, and each unique nucleotide sequence was defined as a clonotype. MiTCR v1.1 was used to align clonotypes to the IMGT TRBV, TRBD and TRBJ reference segments. Analysis was restricted to V-J combinations with a frequency above 0.0001, which covered approximately 99% of repertoires. The TCS score was defined as the ratio of F50 (clonal expansion) to E x V (chaos), calculated using BLOSUM62-based TCRdist between CDR3 peptides within each V-J. Welch's t-statistics and random forest reduced 514 V-J features to 13, which were used in a naive Bayes classifier (R e1071). TCRdb trimmed the raw reads at Q25, called clones with MiXCR and kept productive beta chains. A single entry per CDR3 protein holds the most common genes and DNA from its merged rows. TCRdb's processing, not the authors' own work, is the source of the V and J calls. The sample table shows under 800,000 distinct CDR3 sequences, and around 15% are seen once. The biggest ten clones account for roughly a tenth of the sample.

There are 12 amino acids in the CDR3, from cysteine to phenylalanine inclusive. CDR3 DNA is the only sequence kept; it has 36 bases, read in frame from the first base. V lost 3 bases and J lost 5 bases; the stretch between them is 4 bases long. Stable Graves' hyperthyroidism was defined as the absence of progression to ophthalmopathy over 18 months of follow-up. The hyperthyroidism patients were between 18 and 65 years old and newly diagnosed, with a disease duration of less than 2 months. The study excluded patients with uncontrolled infections, other autoimmune diseases, pregnancy or lactation. Diagnoses relied on clinical symptoms, serum thyroxine and TRAb, thyroid ultrasound and orbital computed tomography. Ficoll-Paque density gradient centrifugation was used to isolate PBMCs from about 10 ml of fresh peripheral blood. Total RNA was extracted using Trizol reagent, and RNA quality was assessed on an Agilent 2100 Bioanalyzer.

This clonotype was counted only a few times. This receptor's antigen is unknown. A clone one base away is much larger, so this may be a read error. The V and J segments used are TRBV12-3 or TRBV12-4 and TRBJ2-2, with the D gene call left open. The TCR originated in a woman aged 18-29 years with Graves' hyperthyroidism. The sample was blood. The CDR3 corresponds to CASSFKTGELFF. The nucleotide sequence reads as follows: TGTGCCAGCAGTTTTAAGACCGGGGAGCTGTTTTTT.